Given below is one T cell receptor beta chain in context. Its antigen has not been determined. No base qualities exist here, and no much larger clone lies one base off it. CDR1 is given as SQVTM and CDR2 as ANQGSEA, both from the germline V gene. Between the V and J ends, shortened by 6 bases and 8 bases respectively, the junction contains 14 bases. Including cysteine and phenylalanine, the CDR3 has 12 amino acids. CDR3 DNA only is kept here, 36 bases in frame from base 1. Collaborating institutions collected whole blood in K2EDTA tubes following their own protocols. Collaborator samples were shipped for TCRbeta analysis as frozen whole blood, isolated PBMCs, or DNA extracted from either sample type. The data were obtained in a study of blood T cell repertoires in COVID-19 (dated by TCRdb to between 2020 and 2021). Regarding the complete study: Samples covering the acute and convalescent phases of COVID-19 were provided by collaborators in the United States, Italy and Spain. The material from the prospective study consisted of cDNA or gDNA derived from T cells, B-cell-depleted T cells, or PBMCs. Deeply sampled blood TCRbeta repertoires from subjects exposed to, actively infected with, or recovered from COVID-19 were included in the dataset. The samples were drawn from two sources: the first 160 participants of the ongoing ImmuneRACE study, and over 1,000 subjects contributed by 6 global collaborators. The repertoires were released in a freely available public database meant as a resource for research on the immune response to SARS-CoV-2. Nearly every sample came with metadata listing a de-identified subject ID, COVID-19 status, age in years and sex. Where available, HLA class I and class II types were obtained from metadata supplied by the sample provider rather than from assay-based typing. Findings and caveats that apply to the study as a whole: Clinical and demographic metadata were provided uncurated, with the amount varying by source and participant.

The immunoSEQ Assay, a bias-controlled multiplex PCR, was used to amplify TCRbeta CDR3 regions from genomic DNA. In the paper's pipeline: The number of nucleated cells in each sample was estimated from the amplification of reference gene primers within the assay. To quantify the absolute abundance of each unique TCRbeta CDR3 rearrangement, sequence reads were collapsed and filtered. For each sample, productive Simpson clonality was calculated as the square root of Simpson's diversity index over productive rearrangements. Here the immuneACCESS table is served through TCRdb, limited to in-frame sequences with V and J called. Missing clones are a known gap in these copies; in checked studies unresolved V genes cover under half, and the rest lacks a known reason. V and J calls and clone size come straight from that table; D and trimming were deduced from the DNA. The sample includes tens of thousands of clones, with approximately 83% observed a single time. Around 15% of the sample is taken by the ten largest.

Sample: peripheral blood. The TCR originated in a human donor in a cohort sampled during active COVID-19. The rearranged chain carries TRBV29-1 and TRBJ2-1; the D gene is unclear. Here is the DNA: TGCAGCGTGCCTATGATTCGCGATGAGCAGTTCTTC. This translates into CSVPMIRDEQFF.